What follows are 28 T cell receptor beta chains derived from one specimen sequenced in a study of cytomegalovirus exposure and HLA in healthy donors. Both 60 Vbeta primers and 13 Jbeta primers went into the PCR. The table came from immunoSEQ multiplex PCR; TCRdb's copy has only in-frame clones and leaves some out. This sample has about 130,000 clones, with about two thirds found just once. Sequencing was done on a sample of PBMCs. The receptors were sampled from a human donor in good health.

The chain joins TRBV4-1 to TRBJ2-7; D remains ambiguous. V was clipped by 0 bases and J by 0 bases, with 9 bases between them. Germline CDR1 MGHRA, CDR2 YSYEKL. This CDR3 comprises 15 residues. CDR3: CASSQESALSYEQYF. The CDR3 coding sequence is TGCGCCAGCAGCCAAGAAAGCGCCCTCTCCTACGAGCAGTACTTC.

The genes are TRBV5-1 and TRBJ2-2; 7 bases line up with TRBD1. The germline gives CDR1 SGHRS, CDR2 YFSETQ. After removal of 0 bases from V and 2 bases from J, the junction contained 4 bases not matched to a gene. This CDR3 region has 16 residues. The CDR3 sequence: CASSLAGGYNTGELFF. CDR3 nucleotide sequence: TGCGCCAGCAGCTTGGCAGGGGGTTATAACACCGGGGAGCTGTTTTTT.

The V call is TRBV18, the J call TRBJ1-4; the D is unclear. V lost 2 bases and J 2 bases, leaving 6 bases between the germline ends. The germline V gene has CDR1 KGHSH and CDR2 LQKENI. The CDR3 runs 14 residues. CDR3: CASSPFQTNEKLFF. For the CDR3, the DNA is TGTGCCAGCTCACCATTCCAGACTAATGAAAAACTGTTTTTT.

This clone was counted only a few times. This chain links TRBV27 with TRBJ1-6, with unresolved D. V was trimmed by 5 bases and J by 9 bases, leaving 11 bases between them. Germline V gene sequence: CDR1 MNHEY, CDR2 SMNVEV (reference sequence). The CDR3 extends over 13 amino acids. CDR3 nucleotides: TGTGCCAGCAGTCCCGCGGGGAGTTCACCCCTCCACTTT. This codes for CASSPAGSSPLHF.

The chain combines TRBV6-5 with TRBJ1-2; no definite D call. Trimming stripped 4 bases from V and 8 bases from J, with 11 bases between. This CDR3 has 12 residues. Germline loops: CDR1 MNHEY, CDR2 SVGAGI. The CDR3 loop reads CASSSDWRGYTF. The CDR3 nucleotides are TGTGCCAGCAGTTCAGATTGGAGGGGCTACACCTTC.

The rearrangement links TRBV28 to TRBJ2-1, with TRBD2 matching 9 bases. Trimming at V came to 4 bases and at J to 4 bases, leaving 17 bases not matched to a gene. Germline-derived CDR1 and CDR2 are MDHEN and SYDVKM. This CDR3 region has 19 residues. The CDR3 reads CASSSDRAGGPRKYNEQFF. The CDR3 DNA follows: TGTGCCAGCAGTTCGGATCGGGCGGGAGGGCCGAGGAAATACAATGAGCAGTTCTTC.

The V gene is TRBV19, the J gene TRBJ1-3, with TRBD1 matching over 8 bases. CDR3 size: 15 residues. J gave up 3 bases and V 8 bases, and 9 bases lay outside the gene matches. Per the germline V gene, CDR1 is LNHDA and CDR2 is SQIVND (reference sequence). The CDR3 coding sequence is TGTGCCAGTTCGGGACAGGCTGTTTATGGAAACACCATATATTTT. Translated, it gives CASSGQAVYGNTIYF.

The V and J genes are TRBV7-9 and TRBJ1-3, with D tentatively TRBD1 (6 bases). Germline-derived CDR1 and CDR2 are SEHNR and FQNEAQ (reference sequence). CDR3 length equals 16 residues. Trimming shortened V by 5 bases and J by 0 bases, and 14 bases separated the two germline ends. DNA for the CDR3: TGTGCCAGCAGCCCGACAGGCGGAGTCTCTGGAAACACCATATATTTT. This sequence encodes CASSPTGGVSGNTIYF.

This clone was counted only a few times. The rearrangement uses TRBV4-1 and TRBJ1-1; 8 bases align to TRBD1. CDR1 and CDR2 from the germline V gene are MGHRA and YSYEKL. V shed 3 bases, J shed 2 bases, and the junction held 5 bases outside the gene matches. The CDR3 length is 15 residues. The CDR3 region is CASSQRQGPNTEAFF. The DNA of the CDR3 is TGCGCCAGCAGCCAGCGACAGGGGCCCAACACTGAAGCTTTCTTT.

This clone was counted a single time. V usage is TRBV5-4 and J usage is TRBJ2-3; D perhaps matches TRBD1 (6 bases). The V end was cut by 3 bases, the J end by 4 bases, with 12 bases between. The CDR3 has 14 amino acids. CDR1 and CDR2 from the germline V gene are SGHNT and YYREEE (reference sequence). In DNA, the CDR3 is TGTGCCAGCAGCTATGGACAGTTCCCAGATACGCAGTATTTT. Protein: CASSYGQFPDTQYF.

The chain couples TRBV7-9 to TRBJ2-3; 10 positions match TRBD1. CDR3 length: 17 residues. Germline V lookup: CDR1 SEHNR, CDR2 FQNEAQ (reference sequence). V shed 3 bases, J shed 1 base, and the junction held 7 bases outside the gene matches. The CDR3 coding sequence is TGTGCCAGCAGCTTGGGGACAGGGGACGGGGGCACAGATACGCAGTATTTT. As protein: CASSLGTGDGGTDTQYF. The full variable domain, rest sourced from reference TRBV7-9 and TRBJ2-3, is DTGVSQNPRHKITKRGQNVTFRCDPISEHNRLYWYRQTLGQGPEFLTYFQNEAQLEKSRLLSDRFSAERPKGSFSTLEIQRTEQGDSAMYLCASSLGTGDGGTDTQYFGPGTRLTVL.

This chain joins TRBV30 and TRBJ1-5, with a weak D call TRBD1 (5 bases). V was cut by 3 bases and J by 3 bases, with 9 bases left in between. This CDR3 contains 13 residues. Germline CDR1 and CDR2: GTSNPN and SVGIG (reference sequence). The CDR3 DNA follows: TGTGCCTGGAGGGGGGGGATCAATCAGCCCCAGCATTTT. As protein: CAWRGGINQPQHF.

This chain uses TRBV7-6 with TRBJ2-5; perhaps TRBD2 as D (6 bases). The CDR3 extends over 14 amino acids. Germline values: CDR1 SGHVS, CDR2 FNYEAQ. V lost 5 bases, J lost 5 bases, and 15 bases lay in between. This CDR3 reads CASSILTSWETQYF. CDR3 nucleotide sequence: TGTGCCAGCAGCATATTGACTAGTTGGGAGACCCAGTACTTC.

The chain joins TRBV25-1 to TRBJ1-2; 8 nucleotides agree with TRBD1. Germline trimming cut 1 base from V and 4 bases from J; bases unmatched to any gene: 5. The CDR3 runs 15 residues. Per germline, CDR1 MGHDK and CDR2 SYGVNS. In DNA, the CDR3 is TGTGCCAGCAGTGAATTGGACAGGGCGTTCTATGGCTACACCTTC. Protein product: CASSELDRAFYGYTF.

The chain's CDR3 is CASARGWGGSNEQFF. In nucleotides, the CDR3 is TGTGCCAGCGCGCGTGGTTGGGGGGGATCCAATGAGCAGTTCTTC. V gene TRBV27 combines with J gene TRBJ2-1; 7 bases line up with TRBD2. The CDR3 covers 15 residues. Germline-derived CDR1 and CDR2 are MNHEY and SMNVEV (reference sequence). Losses at the gene ends were 8 bases for V and 6 bases for J; bases not matched to a gene: 13.

This chain links TRBV5-1 with TRBJ2-3; 8 bases line up with TRBD2. CDR1 and CDR2 (germline): SGHRS, YFSETQ. This CDR3 has 15 amino acids. V was clipped by 3 bases and J by 3 bases; unmatched bases: 6. CDR3 region: CASSWGSGATDTQYF. CDR3 bases: TGCGCCAGCAGCTGGGGTAGCGGGGCAACAGATACGCAGTATTTT.

This sequence joins TRBV29-1 and TRBJ2-7; 9 nucleotides align to TRBD2. The DNA end favors TRBJ2-1, so the J call may be wrong. Germline CDR1 and CDR2: SQVTM and ANQGSEA. The CDR3 consists of 16 residues. DNA of the CDR3: TGCAGCGTTGAGGGCCTAGCGGGGAACTCCTACAATGAGCAGTTCTTC. Its protein is CSVEGLAGNSYNEQFF.

This clone was counted a few times. The rearrangement links TRBV11-2 to TRBJ1-5; D is ambiguous. There are 19 residues in the CDR3. The V gene's germline CDR1 is SGHAT and CDR2 FQNNGV. V lost 5 bases, J lost 2 bases, and 25 bases lay in between. The CDR3 DNA sequence: TGTGCCAGCAGCACCTCGAAACGCCCCCGGGATGAGGGCAATCAGCCCCAGCATTTT. It translates to CASSTSKRPRDEGNQPQHF.

This rearrangement joins TRBV7-9 to TRBJ2-5; 7 positions agree with TRBD1. Gene TRBJ2-7 matches the end of the DNA better, so the J call may be wrong. CDR3 size: 14 residues. Germline V CDR1 and CDR2: SEHNR, FQNEAQ (reference sequence). The CDR3 DNA is TGTGCCAGCAGCCATGGGGACAGTTCCTACGAGCAGTACTTC. This encodes CASSHGDSSYEQYF.

This clone showed up just a few times. The chain has TRBV2 and TRBJ2-5; 7 nucleotides line up with TRBD1. The CDR3 extends over 15 amino acids. V was pared by 7 bases and J by 5 bases, with 13 bases of the junction left unmatched. Germline CDR1 SNHLY, CDR2 FYNNEI. CDR3 nucleotide sequence: TGTGCCAGCAAGGTTCGGAGACAGGGAGTTGAGACCCAGTACTTC. It is translated as CASKVRRQGVETQYF.

This clone was seen just once. This sequence joins TRBV27 and TRBJ2-5; D remains unclear. The germline V and J ends were trimmed by 2 bases and 3 bases, with 16 bases remaining between them. This CDR3 spans 16 amino acids. CDR1 and CDR2 (germline): MNHEY, SMNVEV (reference sequence). CDR3: CASSLTPKVVKETQYF. DNA of the CDR3: TGTGCCAGCAGTTTAACCCCGAAAGTAGTGAAAGAGACCCAGTACTTC.

This chain links TRBV19 with TRBJ2-1, with TRBD2 identical over 10 bases. Germline-derived CDR1 and CDR2 are LNHDA and SQIVND (reference sequence). This CDR3 contains 17 residues. The V gene end was trimmed by 1 base and the J gene end by 6 bases; junction bases not matched to a gene: 9. CDR3 coding DNA: TGTGCCAGTAGTATAGGTTGGCTAGCGGGAGTAGGCAATGAGCAGTTCTTC. Translated, it gives CASSIGWLAGVGNEQFF.

This clone was seen a single time. This chain uses TRBV9 with TRBJ1-6; 11 nucleotides align to TRBD1. CDR1 and CDR2 from the germline V gene are SGDLS and YYNGEE. V trimming: 0 bases; J trimming: 7 bases; junction bases outside the gene matches: 3. The CDR3 totals 16 residues. The CDR3 reads CASSVGTGGGNSPLHF. CDR3 in DNA: TGTGCCAGCAGCGTAGGGACAGGGGGCGGAAATTCACCCCTCCACTTT.

This clone was picked up one time. The chain links TRBV27 to TRBJ2-3, with D possibly TRBD1 on 5 matching bases. The V and J ends lost 2 bases and 2 bases respectively, with 14 bases between them. This CDR3 region has 16 residues. Germline V gene sequence: CDR1 MNHEY, CDR2 SMNVEV (reference sequence). CDR3 protein: CASSLTQGPFTDTQYF. CDR3 coding DNA: TGTGCCAGCAGTTTAACTCAGGGTCCTTTCACAGATACGCAGTATTTT.

The CDR3, as DNA: TGTGCCACCCAAAGGACTAGCCTCGTCAATGAGCAGTTCTTC. This codes for CATQRTSLVNEQFF. The V gene is TRBV19, the J gene TRBJ2-1; 8 nucleotides align to TRBD2. CDR1 is LNHDA and CDR2 is SQIVND in the germline V gene (reference sequence). CDR3 size: 14 residues. Trimming took 10 bases from V and 6 from J; bases not matched to a gene: 11.

The rearrangement links TRBV28 to TRBJ1-5; D is undetermined. Germline lookup yields CDR1 MDHEN and CDR2 SYDVKM. With 7 bases removed from V and 4 bases from J, the gap between germline ends came to 8 bases. This CDR3 spans 12 amino acids. The CDR3 reads CASNKWNQPQHF. The DNA for the CDR3 is TGTGCCAGCAACAAGTGGAATCAGCCCCAGCATTTT.

The CDR3, as DNA: TGTGCCAGCAGCTTAGGGGCTGGGGGCGCGACTTTCTTT. Translated, it gives CASSLGAGGATFF. The chain couples TRBV7-9 to TRBJ1-1; D is perhaps TRBD1 (6 bases). Germline V lookup: CDR1 SEHNR, CDR2 FQNEAQ (reference sequence). This CDR3 has 13 residues. Trimming shortened V by 1 base and J by 12 bases, and 15 bases separated the two germline ends.

J is TRBJ1-5 and V is TRBV7-2; D not certain. There are 15 residues in the CDR3. Germline V lookup: CDR1 SGHTA, CDR2 FQGNSA. V was pared by 1 base and J by 3 bases, with 10 bases between. CDR3 residues: CASSLVVSVNQPQHF. Here the CDR3 DNA reads TGTGCCAGCAGCTTAGTCGTTAGCGTCAATCAGCCCCAGCATTTT.